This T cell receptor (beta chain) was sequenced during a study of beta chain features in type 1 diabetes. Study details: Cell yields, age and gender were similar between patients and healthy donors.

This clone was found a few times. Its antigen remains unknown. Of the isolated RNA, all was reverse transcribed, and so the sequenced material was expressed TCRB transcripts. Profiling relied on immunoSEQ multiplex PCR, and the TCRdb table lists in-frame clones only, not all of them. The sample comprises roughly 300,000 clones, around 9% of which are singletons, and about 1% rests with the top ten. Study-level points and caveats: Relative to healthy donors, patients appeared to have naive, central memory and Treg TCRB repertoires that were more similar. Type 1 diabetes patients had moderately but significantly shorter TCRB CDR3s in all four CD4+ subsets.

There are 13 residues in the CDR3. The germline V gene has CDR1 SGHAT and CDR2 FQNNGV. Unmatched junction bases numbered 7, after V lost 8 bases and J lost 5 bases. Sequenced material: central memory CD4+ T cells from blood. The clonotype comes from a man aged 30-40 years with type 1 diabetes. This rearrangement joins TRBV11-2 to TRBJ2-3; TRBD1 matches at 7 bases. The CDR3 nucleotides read TGTGCCAGCTCTAGGGGGCCCGGAGATACGCAGTATTTT. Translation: CASSRGPGDTQYF.